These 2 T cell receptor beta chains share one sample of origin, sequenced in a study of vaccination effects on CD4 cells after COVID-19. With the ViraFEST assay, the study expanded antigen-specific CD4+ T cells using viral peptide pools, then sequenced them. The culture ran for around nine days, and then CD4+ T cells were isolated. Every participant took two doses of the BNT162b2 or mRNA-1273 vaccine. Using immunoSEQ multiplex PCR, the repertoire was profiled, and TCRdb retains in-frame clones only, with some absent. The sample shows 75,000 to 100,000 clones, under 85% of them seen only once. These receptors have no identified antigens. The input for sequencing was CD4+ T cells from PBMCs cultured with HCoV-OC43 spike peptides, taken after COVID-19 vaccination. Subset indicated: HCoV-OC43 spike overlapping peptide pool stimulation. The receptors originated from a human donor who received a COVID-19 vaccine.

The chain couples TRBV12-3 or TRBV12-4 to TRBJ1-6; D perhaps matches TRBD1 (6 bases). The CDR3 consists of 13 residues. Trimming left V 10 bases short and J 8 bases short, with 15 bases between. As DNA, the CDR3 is TGTGCCACCTCACAGGGCTCGGATTCACCCCTCCACTTT. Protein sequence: CATSQGSDSPLHF.

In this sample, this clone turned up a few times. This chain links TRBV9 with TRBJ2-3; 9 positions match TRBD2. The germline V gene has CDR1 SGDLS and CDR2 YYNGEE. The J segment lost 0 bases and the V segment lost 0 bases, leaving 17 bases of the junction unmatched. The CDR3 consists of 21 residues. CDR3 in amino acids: CASSVGSSGFGLAGSTDTQYF. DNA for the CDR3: TGTGCCAGCAGCGTAGGATCCTCGGGCTTTGGGCTAGCGGGGAGCACAGATACGCAGTATTTT.